The rows below give T cell receptor beta chains drawn from one sample of a study of blood T cell repertoires in COVID-19. Clones were sequenced by immunoSEQ multiplex PCR, and TCRdb holds only the in-frame ones, with some missing. The data show about 150,000 clones, approximately 80% seen once. Sequencing was done on a sample of peripheral blood. These receptors came from a human donor with acute or convalescent COVID-19. The donor label of this sample is uncertain. Each CDR3 is given with its conserved first and last residue. The order of the fields is D gene, V gene, J gene, clone size, CDR3 DNA, CDR3 protein. A D gene is named only where the DNA matches it firmly. Clone size appears in some rows only: once, few, many, or a class for an expanded clone.

-	TRBV5-1	TRBJ1-1	-	TGCGCCAGCAGCTCACAGGGTGGGAACACTGAAGCTTTCTTT	CASSSQGGNTEAFF
TRBD1	TRBV9	TRBJ2-5	-	TGTGCCAGCAGCGCAGACGGGACAGTCCAAGAGACCCAGTACTTC	CASSADGTVQETQYF
TRBD1	TRBV6-6	TRBJ2-2	-	TGTGCCAGCAGGCCCATGACAGGGGACACCGGGGAGCTGTTTTTT	CASRPMTGDTGELFF
TRBD1	TRBV7-3	TRBJ1-5	once	TGTGCCAGCAGTCCTACGGGACAGGGCAATCAGCCCCAGCATTTT	CASSPTGQGNQPQHF
-	TRBV27	TRBJ2-5	few	TGTGCCAGCAGTCCCCTCGGAGAGACCCAGTACTTC	CASSPLGETQYF
-	TRBV27	TRBJ1-6	-	TGTGCCAGCAGTTCCCAAGGGGCTTCCTATAATTCACCCCTCCACTTT	CASSSQGASYNSPLHF
-	TRBV5-6	TRBJ2-1	-	TGTGCCAGCAGCTTGGAAGGGGGTTCGTACAATGAGCAGTTCTTC	CASSLEGGSYNEQFF
-	TRBV9	TRBJ1-2	-	TGTGCCAGCAGCGTAGTAACTAACTATGGCTACACCTTC	CASSVVTNYGYTF
-	TRBV24-1	TRBJ1-2	few	TGTGCCACCAGTGATTCCCCGTTTTATGGCTACACCTTC	CATSDSPFYGYTF
TRBD1	TRBV11-2	TRBJ1-6	-	TGTGCCAGCAGCTTAGGACAGGGATCCCCTAGTTCACCCCTCCACTTT	CASSLGQGSPSSPLHF